A single TCR beta chain is shown here with its context. The sample comes from a study of blood T cell repertoires in COVID-19. Overall study context: The samples span acute and convalescent COVID-19 from the United States, Italy and Spain.

Source study methods: The authors estimated nucleated cell counts from reference gene primer amplification. The data were produced by immunoSEQ multiplex PCR, yet TCRdb's version contains in-frame clones alone and is incomplete. The DNA gave D and trimming, while V, J and clone size come from that table. The sample has about 50,000 clones; around 83% are singletons. Sequencing was done on a sample of peripheral blood. The TCR originated in a human donor in a cohort sampled during active COVID-19.

The CDR3 loop reads CAGTASGANVLTF. The CDR3 DNA sequence: TGTGCCGGCACCGCTTCTGGGGCCAACGTCCTGACTTTC. The chain combines TRBV30 with TRBJ2-6; unclear D gene. The V end was cut by 8 bases, the J end by 1 base, with 9 bases between. Germline loops: CDR1 GTSNPN, CDR2 SVGIG (reference sequence). The CDR3 runs 13 residues.